The rows below give T cell receptor beta chains drawn from one sample of a study of blood T cell repertoires in COVID-19. The assay was immunoSEQ multiplex PCR, and TCRdb's table has in-frame clones only and misses some. The sample comprises about 39,000 clones, approximately 90% of which are singletons, and roughly 2% rests with the top ten. Sequencing was performed on peripheral blood. The receptors come from a man aged 45-65 years with active COVID-19. Each CDR3 is given with its conserved first and last residue. D genes are given only for firm matches. The size field is filled for only some rows; it gives once, few, many or a size class.

CASSYSAELNTEAFF,TGTGCCAGCAGTTACTCAGCCGAGCTGAACACTGAAGCTTTCTTT,TRBV6-8,NA,TRBJ1-1,NA
CASGRGSLAKNIQYF,TGTGCCAGCGGCAGGGGGAGCTTAGCCAAAAACATTCAGTACTTC,TRBV6-5,NA,TRBJ2-4,TRBD1
CASSEDEGPYNEQFF,TGTGCCAGCAGTGAAGATGAGGGTCCCTACAATGAGCAGTTCTTC,TRBV6-1,NA,TRBJ2-1,NA
CATSDSLQETQYF,TGTGCCACCAGTGACTCCCTCCAAGAGACCCAGTACTTC,TRBV24-1,once,TRBJ2-5,NA
CSGRNTGELFF,TGCAGCGGGAGAAACACCGGGGAGCTGTTTTTT,TRBV29-1,NA,TRBJ2-2,NA
CASSRSSPYQETQYF,TGTGCCAGTAGCCGTTCTAGTCCGTACCAAGAGACCCAGTACTTC,TRBV19,NA,TRBJ2-5,NA
CASSPLRGLRNTEAFF,TGTGCCAGCAGCCCCCTACGGGGGTTGAGGAACACTGAAGCTTTCTTT,TRBV5-5,NA,TRBJ1-1,NA
CSVATDRGEGYTF,TGCAGCGTCGCTACCGACAGGGGGGAAGGCTACACCTTC,TRBV29-1,NA,TRBJ1-2,TRBD1
CSASRFWTSQGNEQFF,TGCAGTGCTAGTCGATTCTGGACTAGTCAAGGCAATGAGCAGTTCTTC,TRBV20-1,once,TRBJ2-1,TRBD2
CSASGSGRGNIQYF,TGCAGCGCCTCGGGTAGCGGGAGGGGGAACATTCAGTACTTC,TRBV29-1,NA,TRBJ2-4,TRBD2
CASGLTVTGELFF,TGTGCTAGTGGTTTGACTGTAACCGGGGAGCTGTTTTTT,TRBV12-5,NA,TRBJ2-2,NA
CSEGRGGEIRYEQYF,TGCAGCGAGGGCAGGGGAGGAGAGATCAGGTACGAGCAGTACTTC,TRBV29-1,NA,TRBJ2-7,NA
CASSRYGTQIYEQYF,TGTGCCAGCAGCCGATACGGGACACAAATCTACGAGCAGTACTTC,TRBV5-6,once,TRBJ2-7,NA
CASSDAGHTFGSLSYEQYF,TGTGCCAGCAGCGACGCCGGACATACCTTTGGGTCCCTCTCCTACGAGCAGTACTTC,TRBV21-1,NA,TRBJ2-7,NA
CASSEWSVVYGYTF,TGTGCCAGCAGTGAATGGTCGGTGGTCTATGGCTACACCTTC,TRBV6-1,NA,TRBJ1-2,NA
CASSTPRGNYGYTF,TGTGCCAGCAGTACCCCAAGAGGGAACTATGGCTACACCTTC,TRBV6-6,NA,TRBJ1-2,NA
CASSDSTAKETQYF,TGTGCCAGCAGTGATAGTACAGCCAAAGAGACCCAGTACTTC,TRBV2,NA,TRBJ2-5,NA
CASLPGSTDTQYF,TGTGCCAGCCTCCCGGGGAGCACAGATACGCAGTATTTT,TRBV6-5,few,TRBJ2-3,NA
CASSLGTSGGYNEQFF,TGTGCCAGCAGCTTAGGAACTAGCGGGGGATACAATGAGCAGTTCTTC,TRBV11-3,NA,TRBJ2-1,TRBD2
CATSRVVDTQYF,TGTGCCACCAGCAGAGTCGTAGATACGCAGTATTTT,TRBV15,NA,TRBJ2-3,NA
CASSPSSYNSPLHF,TGTGCCAGCAGTCCGAGCTCCTATAATTCACCCCTCCACTTT,TRBV27,NA,TRBJ1-6,NA
CASSSPHSLTYEQYF,TGTGCCAGCAGTTCCCCACATTCCCTTACCTACGAGCAGTACTTC,TRBV25-1,NA,TRBJ2-7,NA
CASSSTSGVYNEQFF,TGTGCCAGCAGCTCCACTAGCGGGGTCTACAATGAGCAGTTCTTC,TRBV7-2,NA,TRBJ2-1,TRBD2
CASTQAGDTEAFF,TGTGCCAGCACCCAAGCGGGTGACACTGAAGCTTTCTTT,TRBV6-1,NA,TRBJ1-1,NA
CASSPLAVSSGANVLTF,TGCGCCAGCAGCCCCCTAGCGGTTAGCTCTGGGGCCAACGTCCTGACTTTC,TRBV5-1,NA,TRBJ2-6,TRBD2
CASSLFAGGNTEAFF,TGCGCCAGCAGCTTGTTTGCGGGGGGGAACACTGAAGCTTTCTTT,TRBV5-1,NA,TRBJ1-1,NA
CASSLGGVSYNEQFF,TGTGCCAGCAGCTTAGGCGGGGTTTCCTACAATGAGCAGTTCTTC,TRBV11-2,NA,TRBJ2-1,NA
CASSLGPQEEGYTF,TGTGCCAGCAGCTTAGGGCCGCAGGAGGAAGGCTACACCTTC,TRBV7-2,NA,TRBJ1-2,NA
CATSPPGLAGGTQYF,TGTGCCACCAGCCCACCGGGACTAGCGGGGGGCACGCAGTATTTT,TRBV15,NA,TRBJ2-3,TRBD2
CASSLSNYGYTF,TGTGCCAGCAGCCTATCGAACTATGGCTACACCTTC,TRBV7-9,NA,TRBJ1-2,NA
CASSQDGTAEKDTF,TGTGCCAGCAGCCAAGACGGGACAGCTGAAAAGGACACCTTC,TRBV5-5,NA,TRBJ1-2,TRBD1
CASSQGRNYGYTF,TGTGCCAGCAGCCAAGGGCGGAACTATGGCTACACCTTC,TRBV3-1/TRBV3-2,NA,TRBJ1-2,NA
CASSGADQETQYF,TGTGCCAGCTCAGGGGCAGACCAAGAGACCCAGTACTTC,TRBV18,NA,TRBJ2-5,NA
CASSVQGGADTQYF,TGTGCCAGCAGCGTACAAGGGGGCGCAGATACGCAGTATTTT,TRBV9,NA,TRBJ2-3,TRBD1
CASSPEGQGGRGYTF,TGCGCCAGCAGCCCCGAGGGACAGGGAGGACGAGGCTACACCTTC,TRBV5-1,NA,TRBJ1-2,TRBD1
CSVGGQNYGYTF,TGCAGCGTTGGCGGTCAGAACTATGGCTACACCTTC,TRBV29-1,NA,TRBJ1-2,NA
CASSTLGGTYAFF,TGTGCCAGCAGCACGTTGGGGGGGACGTATGCTTTCTTT,TRBV6-5,NA,TRBJ1-1,NA
CASSLLQLNTEAFF,TGTGCCAGCAGCTTACTACAGCTGAACACTGAAGCTTTCTTT,TRBV13,NA,TRBJ1-1,NA
CASSRDSSYEKLFF,TGTGCCAGCAGCCGGGACAGTAGCTATGAAAAACTGTTTTTT,TRBV11-2,once,TRBJ1-4,TRBD1
CASSLSRGNQPQHF,TGTGCCAGCAGTTTGTCGAGAGGCAATCAGCCCCAGCATTTT,TRBV27,NA,TRBJ1-5,NA
CASTESSYNEQFF,TGTGCCAGCACGGAGTCCTCCTACAATGAGCAGTTCTTC,TRBV6-5,NA,TRBJ2-1,NA
CASSQDGTSGYNEQFF,TGCGCCAGCAGCCAAGATGGGACTAGCGGTTACAATGAGCAGTTCTTC,TRBV4-3,once,TRBJ2-1,TRBD2
CASRFRGAGGYTF,TGTGCCAGCAGGTTTAGGGGCGCCGGTGGCTACACCTTC,TRBV27,NA,TRBJ1-2,NA
CASSATGGRNSPLHF,TGTGCCAGCAGCGCCACAGGGGGTCGTAATTCACCCCTCCACTTT,TRBV9,NA,TRBJ1-6,TRBD1
CASNPWTTFYEQYF,TGTGCCAGCAACCCCTGGACTACCTTCTACGAGCAGTACTTC,TRBV6-7,NA,TRBJ2-7,NA
CASSPDRLYEQYF,TGCGCCAGCAGCCCGGACAGGCTGTACGAGCAGTACTTC,TRBV5-1,NA,TRBJ2-7,TRBD1
CASSFTQGVGYTF,TGTGCCAGCAGCTTTACACAGGGGGTGGGCTACACCTTC,TRBV11-2,NA,TRBJ1-2,TRBD1
CASSLDAWNEQFF,TGTGCCAGCAGCTTGGATGCGTGGAATGAGCAGTTCTTC,TRBV5-5,NA,TRBJ2-1,NA